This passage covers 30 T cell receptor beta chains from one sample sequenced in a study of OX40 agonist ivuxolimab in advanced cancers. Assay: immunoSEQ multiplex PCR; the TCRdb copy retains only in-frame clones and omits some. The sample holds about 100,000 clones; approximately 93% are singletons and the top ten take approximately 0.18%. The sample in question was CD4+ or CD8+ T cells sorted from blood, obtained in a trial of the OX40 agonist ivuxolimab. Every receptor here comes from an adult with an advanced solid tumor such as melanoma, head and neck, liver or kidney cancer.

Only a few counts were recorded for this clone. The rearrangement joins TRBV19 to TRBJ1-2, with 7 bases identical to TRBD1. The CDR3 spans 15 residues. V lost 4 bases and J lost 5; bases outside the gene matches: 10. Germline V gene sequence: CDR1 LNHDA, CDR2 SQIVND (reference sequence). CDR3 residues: CASSKGTATDYGYTF. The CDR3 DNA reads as TGTGCCAGTAGTAAAGGGACAGCAACGGATTATGGCTACACCTTC.

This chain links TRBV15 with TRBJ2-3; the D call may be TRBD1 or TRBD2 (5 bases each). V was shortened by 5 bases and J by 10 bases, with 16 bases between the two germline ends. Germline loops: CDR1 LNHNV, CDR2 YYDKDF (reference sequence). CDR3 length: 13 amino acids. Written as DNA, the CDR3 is TGTGCCACCAGCCTGGGGCGGGTCGAAGCGCAGTATTTT. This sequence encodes CATSLGRVEAQYF. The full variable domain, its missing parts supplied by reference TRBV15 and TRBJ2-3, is DAMVIQNPRYQVTQFGKPVTLSCSQTLNHNVMYWYQQKSSQAPKLLFHYYDKDFNNEADTPDNFQSRRPNTSFCFLDIRSPGLGDTAMYLCATSLGRVEAQYFGPGTRLTVL.

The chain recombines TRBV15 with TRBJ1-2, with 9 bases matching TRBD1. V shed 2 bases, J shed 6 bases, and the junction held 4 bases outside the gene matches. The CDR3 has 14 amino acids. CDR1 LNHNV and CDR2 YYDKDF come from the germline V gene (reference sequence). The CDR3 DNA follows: TGTGCCACCAGCAGATCCGGGACAGGGAATGGCTACACCTTC. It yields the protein CATSRSGTGNGYTF.

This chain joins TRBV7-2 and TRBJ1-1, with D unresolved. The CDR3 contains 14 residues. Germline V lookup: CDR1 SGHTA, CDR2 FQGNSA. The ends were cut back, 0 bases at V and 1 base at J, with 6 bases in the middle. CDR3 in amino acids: CASSLAGGNTEAFF. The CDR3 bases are TGTGCCAGCAGCTTAGCAGGAGGGAACACTGAAGCTTTCTTT.

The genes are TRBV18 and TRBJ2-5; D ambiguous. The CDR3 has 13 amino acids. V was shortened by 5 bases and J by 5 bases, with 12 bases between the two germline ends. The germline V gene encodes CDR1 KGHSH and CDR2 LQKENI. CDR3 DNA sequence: TGTGCCAGCTCAAAGGGATTGGGGGAGACCCAGTACTTC. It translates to CASSKGLGETQYF.

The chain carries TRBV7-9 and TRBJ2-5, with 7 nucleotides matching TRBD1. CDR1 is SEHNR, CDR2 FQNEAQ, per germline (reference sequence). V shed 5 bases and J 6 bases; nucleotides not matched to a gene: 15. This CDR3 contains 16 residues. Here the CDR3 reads CASSGTEDQLLKTQYF. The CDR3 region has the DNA TGTGCCAGCAGCGGGACAGAAGACCAGCTCCTCAAGACCCAGTACTTC.

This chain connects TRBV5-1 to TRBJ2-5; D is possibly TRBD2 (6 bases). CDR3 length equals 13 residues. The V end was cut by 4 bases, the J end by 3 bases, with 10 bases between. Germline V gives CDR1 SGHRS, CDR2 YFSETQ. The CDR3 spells CASSRDLKETQYF. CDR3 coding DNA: TGCGCCAGCAGCCGGGACTTAAAAGAGACCCAGTACTTC.

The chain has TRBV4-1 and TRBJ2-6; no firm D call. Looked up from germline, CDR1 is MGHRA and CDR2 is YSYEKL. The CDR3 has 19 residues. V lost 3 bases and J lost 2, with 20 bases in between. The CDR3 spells CASSQGPRLTVTGANVLTF. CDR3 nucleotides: TGCGCCAGCAGCCAGGGCCCCAGGTTAACTGTGACTGGGGCCAACGTCCTGACTTTC.

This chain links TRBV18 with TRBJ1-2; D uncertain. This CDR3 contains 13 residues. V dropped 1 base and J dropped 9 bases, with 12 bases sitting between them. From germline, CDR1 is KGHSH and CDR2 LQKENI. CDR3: CASSPQEARSYTF. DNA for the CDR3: TGTGCCAGCTCACCACAGGAGGCGAGGAGCTACACCTTC.

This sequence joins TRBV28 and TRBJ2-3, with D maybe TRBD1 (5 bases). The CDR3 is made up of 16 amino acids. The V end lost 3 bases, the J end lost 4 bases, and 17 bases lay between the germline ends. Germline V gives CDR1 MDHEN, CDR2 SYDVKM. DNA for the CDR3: TGTGCCAGCAGTTTTGTCGGCAGGGTGGGCGCAGATACGCAGTATTTT. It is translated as CASSFVGRVGADTQYF.

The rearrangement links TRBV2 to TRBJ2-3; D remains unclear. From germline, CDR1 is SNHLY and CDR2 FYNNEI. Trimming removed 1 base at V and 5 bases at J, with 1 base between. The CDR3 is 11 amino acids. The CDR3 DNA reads TGTGCCAGCAGTGAAGTAGATACGCAGTATTTT. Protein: CASSEVDTQYF. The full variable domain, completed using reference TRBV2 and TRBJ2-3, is EPEVTQTPSHQVTQMGQEVILRCVPISNHLYFYWYRQILGQKVEFLVSFYNNEISEKSEIFDDQFSVERPDGSNFTLKIRSTKLEDSAMYFCASSEVDTQYFGPGTRLTVL.

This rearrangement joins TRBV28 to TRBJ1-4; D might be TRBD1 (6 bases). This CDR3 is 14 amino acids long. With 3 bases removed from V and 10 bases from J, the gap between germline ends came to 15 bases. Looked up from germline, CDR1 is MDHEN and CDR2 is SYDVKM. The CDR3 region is CASSFSQGMVKLFF. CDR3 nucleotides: TGTGCCAGCAGTTTTTCCCAGGGGATGGTAAAACTGTTTTTT.

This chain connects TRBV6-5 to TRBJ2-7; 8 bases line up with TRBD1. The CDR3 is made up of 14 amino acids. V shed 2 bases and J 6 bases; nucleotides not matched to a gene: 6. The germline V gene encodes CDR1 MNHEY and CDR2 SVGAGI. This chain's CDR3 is CASSYIDRGGEQYF. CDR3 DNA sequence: TGTGCCAGCAGTTACATCGACAGGGGAGGCGAGCAGTACTTC.

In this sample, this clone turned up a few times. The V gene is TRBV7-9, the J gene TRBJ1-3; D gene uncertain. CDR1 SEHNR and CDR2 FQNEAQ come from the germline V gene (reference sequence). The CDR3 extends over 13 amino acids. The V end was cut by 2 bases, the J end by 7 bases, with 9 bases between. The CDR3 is CASSLNFGNTIYF. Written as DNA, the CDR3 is TGTGCCAGCAGCTTAAACTTCGGGAACACCATATATTTT.

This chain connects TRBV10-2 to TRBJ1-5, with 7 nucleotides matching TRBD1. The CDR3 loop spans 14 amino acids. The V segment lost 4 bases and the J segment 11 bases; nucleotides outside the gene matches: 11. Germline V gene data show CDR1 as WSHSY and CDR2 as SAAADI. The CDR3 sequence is CASSVTGRRSAQHF. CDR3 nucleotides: TGCGCCAGCAGTGTGACAGGGCGGCGATCAGCCCAGCATTTT.

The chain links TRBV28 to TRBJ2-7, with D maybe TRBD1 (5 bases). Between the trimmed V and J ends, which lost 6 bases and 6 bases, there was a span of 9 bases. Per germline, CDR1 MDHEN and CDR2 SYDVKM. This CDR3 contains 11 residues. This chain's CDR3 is CASSPRGEQYF. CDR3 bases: TGTGCCAGCAGCCCTAGGGGCGAGCAGTACTTC.

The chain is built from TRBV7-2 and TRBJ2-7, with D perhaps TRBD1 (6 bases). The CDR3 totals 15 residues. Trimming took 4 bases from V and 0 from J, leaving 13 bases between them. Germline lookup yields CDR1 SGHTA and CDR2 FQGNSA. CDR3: CASSSAGTLSYEQYF. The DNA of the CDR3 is TGTGCCAGCAGCTCCGCCGGGACACTCTCCTACGAGCAGTACTTC.

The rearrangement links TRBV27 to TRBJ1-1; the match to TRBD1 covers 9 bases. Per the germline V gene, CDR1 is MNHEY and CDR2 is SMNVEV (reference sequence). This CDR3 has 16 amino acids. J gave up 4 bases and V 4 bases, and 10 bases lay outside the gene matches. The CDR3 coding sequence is TGTGCCAGCAGTTCTCGACAGGGGGGTTTCGGCACTGAAGCTTTCTTT. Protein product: CASSSRQGGFGTEAFF.

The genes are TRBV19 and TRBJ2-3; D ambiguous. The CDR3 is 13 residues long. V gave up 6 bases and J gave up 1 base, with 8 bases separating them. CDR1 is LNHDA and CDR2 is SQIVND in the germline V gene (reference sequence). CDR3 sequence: CASRDLRTDTQYF. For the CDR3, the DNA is TGTGCCAGTAGGGACCTCCGCACAGATACGCAGTATTTT.

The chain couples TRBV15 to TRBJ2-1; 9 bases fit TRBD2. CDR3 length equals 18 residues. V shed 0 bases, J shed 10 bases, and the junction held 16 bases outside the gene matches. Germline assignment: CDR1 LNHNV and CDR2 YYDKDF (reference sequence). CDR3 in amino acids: CATSRDRGSGGSQREQFF. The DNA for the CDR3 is TGTGCCACCAGCAGAGATCGGGGTAGCGGGGGCTCCCAACGCGAGCAGTTCTTC.

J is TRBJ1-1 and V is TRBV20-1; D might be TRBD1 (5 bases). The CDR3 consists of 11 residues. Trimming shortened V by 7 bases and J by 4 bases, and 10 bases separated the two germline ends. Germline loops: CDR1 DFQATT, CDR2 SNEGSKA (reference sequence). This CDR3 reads CSGLDITEAFF. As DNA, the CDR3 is TGCAGTGGACTGGACATCACTGAAGCTTTCTTT.

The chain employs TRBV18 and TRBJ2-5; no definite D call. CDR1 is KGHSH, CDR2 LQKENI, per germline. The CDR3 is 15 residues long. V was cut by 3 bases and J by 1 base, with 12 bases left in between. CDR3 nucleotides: TGTGCCAGCTCACCCCCGGGCAGCCTCCAAGAGACCCAGTACTTC. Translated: CASSPPGSLQETQYF.

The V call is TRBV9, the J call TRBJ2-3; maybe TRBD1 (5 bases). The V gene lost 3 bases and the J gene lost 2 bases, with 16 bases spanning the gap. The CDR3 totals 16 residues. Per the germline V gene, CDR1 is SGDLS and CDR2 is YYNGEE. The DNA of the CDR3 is TGTGCCAGCAGCGCCGGAGCCAGGGTCCCCACAGATACGCAGTATTTT. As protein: CASSAGARVPTDTQYF.

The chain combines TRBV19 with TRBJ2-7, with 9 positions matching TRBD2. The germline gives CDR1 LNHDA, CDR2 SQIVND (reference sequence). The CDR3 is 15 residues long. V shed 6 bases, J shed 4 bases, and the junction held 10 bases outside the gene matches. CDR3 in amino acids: CASRDRSGGHYEQYF. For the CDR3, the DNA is TGTGCCAGTAGGGATCGTAGCGGGGGACATTACGAGCAGTACTTC.

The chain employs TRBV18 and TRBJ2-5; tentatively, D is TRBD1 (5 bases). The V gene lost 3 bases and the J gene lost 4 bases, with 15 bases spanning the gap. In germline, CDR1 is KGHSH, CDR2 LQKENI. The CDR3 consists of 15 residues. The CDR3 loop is CASSPWQGRPETQYF. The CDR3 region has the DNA TGTGCCAGCTCACCTTGGCAGGGCCGGCCAGAGACCCAGTACTTC.

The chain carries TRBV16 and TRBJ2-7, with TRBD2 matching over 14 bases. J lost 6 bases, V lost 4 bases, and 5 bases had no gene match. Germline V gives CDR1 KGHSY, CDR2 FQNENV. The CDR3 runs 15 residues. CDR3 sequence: CASSLPGTSGSEQYF. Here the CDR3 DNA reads TGTGCCAGCAGCCTCCCCGGGACTAGCGGGAGCGAGCAGTACTTC.

The CDR3 loop is CASSQDSRLRPEKLFF. The CDR3, as DNA: TGCGCCAGCAGCCAAGATTCCCGCCTGAGGCCTGAAAAACTGTTTTTT. The chain combines TRBV4-1 with TRBJ1-4, with D unresolved. The germline gives CDR1 MGHRA, CDR2 YSYEKL. This CDR3 comprises 16 residues. V gave up 0 bases and J gave up 7 bases, with 15 bases separating them.

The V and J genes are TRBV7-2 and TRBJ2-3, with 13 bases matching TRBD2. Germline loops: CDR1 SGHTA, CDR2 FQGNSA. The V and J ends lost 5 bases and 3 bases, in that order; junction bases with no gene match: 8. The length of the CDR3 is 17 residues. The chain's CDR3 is CASSPQGLAGITDTQYF. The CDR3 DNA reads TGTGCCAGCAGCCCCCAGGGACTAGCGGGGATTACAGATACGCAGTATTTT.

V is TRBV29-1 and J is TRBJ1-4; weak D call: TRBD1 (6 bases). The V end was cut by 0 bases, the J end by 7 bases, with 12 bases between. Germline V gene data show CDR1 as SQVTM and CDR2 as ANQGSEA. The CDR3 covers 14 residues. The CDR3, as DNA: TGCAGCGTTGAAGACAGTGGACAGACTGAAAAACTGTTTTTT. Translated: CSVEDSGQTEKLFF.

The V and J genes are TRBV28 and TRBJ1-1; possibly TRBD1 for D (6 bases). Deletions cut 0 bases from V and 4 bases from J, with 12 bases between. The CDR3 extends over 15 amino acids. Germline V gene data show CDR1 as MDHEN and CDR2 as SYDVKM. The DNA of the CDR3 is TGTGCCAGCAGTTTATGGTTAGGGGGAGGCACTGAAGCTTTCTTT. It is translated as CASSLWLGGGTEAFF.